The next 24 T cell receptor beta chains were all read from a single sample in a study of cytomegalovirus exposure and HLA in healthy donors. With 60 Vbeta and 13 Jbeta primers, the PCR was carried out. Using immunoSEQ multiplex PCR, the repertoire was profiled, and TCRdb retains in-frame clones only, with some absent. The profile shows about 120,000 clones, roughly 80% of them singletons. Sequences were obtained from PBMCs. All receptors come from a male donor in good health and CMV-seronegative.

The chain employs TRBV21-1 and TRBJ1-5; TRBD1 is the table's D call, not checked against the DNA. TRBV21-1 is recorded as a pseudogene. The CDR3 loop spans 16 amino acids. The CDR3 reads CASSRWTGDSNQPQHF. The CDR3, as DNA: TGTGCCAGCAGCAGATGGACAGGGGATAGCAATCAGCCCCAGCATTTT.

V gene TRBV6-5 combines with J gene TRBJ1-2; 9 bases fit TRBD1. The CDR3 contains 15 residues. CDR1 and CDR2 (germline): MNHEY, SVGAGI. V lost 5 bases, J lost 4 bases, and 8 bases stayed unmatched. The CDR3 loop is CASSRRDRDGYGYTF. Here the CDR3 DNA reads TGTGCCAGCAGTCGCCGGGACAGGGATGGCTATGGCTACACCTTC.

This clone has only a few counts. One end of the junction fails to match germline, which may point to a read error. The V and J genes are TRBV28 and TRBJ1-2, with TRBD1 matching over 12 bases. Germline values: CDR1 MDHEN, CDR2 SYDVKM. The CDR3 loop spans 13 amino acids. Here the CDR3 reads CASSFPSGTGGAF. DNA of the CDR3: TGTGCCAGCAGTTTCCCCTCCGGGACAGGGGGCGCCTTC.

The V gene is TRBV4-3, the J gene TRBJ1-6; TRBD1 agrees at 10 bases. The V and J ends lost 1 base and 8 bases, in that order; junction bases with no gene match: 8. The CDR3 has 17 residues. Per germline, CDR1 LGHNA and CDR2 YSLEER. As DNA, the CDR3 is TGCGCCAGCAGCCAAGGACAGGGGGCTGTCAGTGATTCACCCCTCCACTTT. This translates into CASSQGQGAVSDSPLHF.

The V gene is TRBV5-6, the J gene TRBJ2-5, with 9 bases that match TRBD1. The DNA end lines up better with TRBJ2-7; the J call may be wrong. The CDR3 consists of 15 residues. Germline CDR1 SGHDT, CDR2 YYEEEE. The DNA for the CDR3 is TGTGCCAGCAGCCGACCGGGACAGGGCGACTACGAGCAGTACTTC. Its translation is CASSRPGQGDYEQYF.

In the case of this clone: The junction shows a germline mismatch at one end, possibly a read error. This chain joins TRBV7-9 and TRBJ1-2, with 9 nucleotides matching TRBD1. This CDR3 is 14 amino acids long. Germline CDR1 reads SEHNR; CDR2 reads FQNEAQ (reference sequence). For the CDR3, the DNA is TGTTCCAGCAGCTTGGGACAGGGTAACTATGGCTACACCTTC. It translates to CSSSLGQGNYGYTF.

This rearrangement joins TRBV2 to TRBJ1-2, with 7 bases aligning to TRBD1. V gave up 7 bases and J gave up 5 bases; unmatched junction bases: 10. The CDR3 loop spans 14 amino acids. Germline V lookup: CDR1 SNHLY, CDR2 FYNNEI. In DNA, the CDR3 is TGTGCCAGCAAAACCCAGGGGGACACTTATGGCTACACCTTC. It yields the protein CASKTQGDTYGYTF. The complete variable domain, with remaining parts taken from reference TRBV2 and TRBJ1-2, reads EPEVTQTPSHQVTQMGQEVILRCVPISNHLYFYWYRQILGQKVEFLVSFYNNEISEKSEIFDDQFSVERPDGSNFTLKIRSTKLEDSAMYFCASKTQGDTYGYTFGSGTRLTVV.

The chain combines TRBV5-4 with TRBJ1-2; the D gene is possibly TRBD1 (6 bases). Between the trimmed V and J ends, which lost 0 bases and 4 bases, there was a span of 16 bases. CDR1 SGHNT and CDR2 YYREEE come from the germline V gene (reference sequence). CDR3 size: 16 residues. CDR3: CASSLVGGGMGYGYTF. In nucleotides, the CDR3 is TGTGCCAGCAGCTTGGTAGGGGGGGGCATGGGCTATGGCTACACCTTC.

The chain links TRBV7-2 to TRBJ1-5; D call uncertain. The CDR3 spans 13 residues. The germline CDR1 and CDR2 sequences are SGHTA and FQGNSA. Trimming stripped 5 bases from V and 3 bases from J, with 8 bases between. CDR3 DNA sequence: TGTGCCAGCAGCCCAGTCACCAATCAGCCCCAGCATTTT. Amino acid sequence: CASSPVTNQPQHF.

V is TRBV28 and J is TRBJ2-5; TRBD1 agrees at 8 bases. With V trimmed by 5 bases and J by 5 bases, 10 bases remained unmatched. Germline values: CDR1 MDHEN, CDR2 SYDVKM. The CDR3 spans 15 residues. In DNA form, the CDR3 reads TGTGCCAGCAGTACAGGACAGGGTAATCTTGAGACCCAGTACTTC. Amino acids: CASSTGQGNLETQYF.

The chain uses TRBV7-3 and TRBJ2-7, with D tentatively TRBD2 (6 bases). The CDR3 has 14 residues. V dropped 1 base and J dropped 6 bases, with 13 bases sitting between them. Germline V gives CDR1 SGHTA, CDR2 FQGTGA. CDR3 residues: CASSLNGRGSEQYF. The CDR3 nucleotides are TGTGCCAGCAGCTTAAACGGGAGAGGGTCCGAGCAGTACTTC.

The chain carries TRBV2 and TRBJ2-7, with 9 bases aligning to TRBD2. CDR1 and CDR2 from the germline V gene are SNHLY and FYNNEI. CDR3 length: 13 residues. The V and J ends lost 5 bases and 3 bases, in that order; junction bases with no gene match: 2. As DNA, the CDR3 is TGTGCCAGCAGTCGTAGCGGGAGCTACGAGCAGTACTTC. Translating it yields CASSRSGSYEQYF.

This rearrangement joins TRBV7-3 to TRBJ2-2; the match to TRBD1 covers 7 bases. Germline CDR1 is SGHTA and CDR2 is FQGTGA. Trimming cost V 4 bases and J 2 bases; bases outside gene matches: 7. There are 16 residues in the CDR3. In DNA, the CDR3 is TGTGCCAGCAGCTCAACCGGGACAGAAAACACCGGGGAGCTGTTTTTT. Its protein product is CASSSTGTENTGELFF.

This chain connects TRBV28 to TRBJ2-5; 8 nucleotides agree with TRBD2. Germline CDR1 is MDHEN and CDR2 is SYDVKM. The CDR3 runs 15 residues. The V and J ends lost 8 bases and 2 bases, in that order; junction bases with no gene match: 10. The CDR3 is CASSLTSGQQETQYF. The CDR3 DNA follows: TGTGCCAGCTCTCTCACTAGCGGACAACAAGAGACCCAGTACTTC.

The J gene is TRBJ1-5, the V gene TRBV15, with unresolved D. The CDR3 extends over 13 amino acids. Germline CDR1 is LNHNV and CDR2 is YYDKDF (reference sequence). Trimming took 5 bases from V and 4 from J, leaving 9 bases between them. The DNA of the CDR3 is TGTGCCACCAGCCGGGAGCCGAATCAGCCCCAGCATTTT. It encodes CATSREPNQPQHF.

The V call is TRBV7-2, the J call TRBJ2-5; 10 bases fit TRBD2. In germline, CDR1 is SGHTA, CDR2 FQGNSA. This CDR3 spans 14 amino acids. Trimming took 6 bases from V and 4 from J; bases not matched to a gene: 5. This CDR3 is CASSVAGGRETQYF. The CDR3 bases are TGTGCCAGCAGTGTAGCGGGGGGCAGAGAGACCCAGTACTTC.

This clone was recorded only once. The CDR3 spells CAWNFGQVHEKLFF. The DNA for the CDR3 is TGTGCCTGGAATTTCGGACAAGTGCATGAAAAACTGTTTTTT. The chain joins TRBV30 to TRBJ1-4, with a tentative D call TRBD1 (5 bases). CDR1 is GTSNPN and CDR2 is SVGIG in the germline V gene (reference sequence). The CDR3 sequence is 14 residues long. V was clipped by 4 bases and J by 6 bases, with 15 bases between them.

Only one count was recorded for this clone. The chain couples TRBV7-6 to TRBJ1-1; D unresolved. This CDR3 region has 14 residues. V lost 5 bases to trimming and J lost 3 bases, with 13 bases between them. Per germline, CDR1 SGHVS and CDR2 FNYEAQ. The CDR3 is CASSRGLEDTEAFF. The CDR3 DNA is TGTGCCAGCAGCCGAGGGCTGGAAGACACTGAAGCTTTCTTT.

The rearrangement links TRBV5-4 to TRBJ2-5, with TRBD1 identical over 7 bases. The J call may be in error: the DNA end matches TRBJ2-7 better. Germline assignment: CDR1 SGHNT and CDR2 YYREEE (reference sequence). The CDR3 has 15 residues. CDR3 sequence reads: CASSSGTEKSYEQYF. The CDR3 DNA sequence: TGTGCCAGCAGCTCCGGGACAGAGAAGTCCTACGAGCAGTACTTC.

The CDR3, as DNA: TGTGCCAGCAGTTTTGGGGGCGCAGGCTATGGCTACACCTTC. Protein: CASSFGGAGYGYTF. The chain is built from TRBV28 and TRBJ1-2, with D possibly TRBD1 on 6 matching bases. CDR1 is MDHEN and CDR2 is SYDVKM in the germline V gene. The V gene lost 3 bases and the J gene lost 4 bases, with 12 bases spanning the gap. CDR3 length: 14 residues.

V gene TRBV7-2 combines with J gene TRBJ2-1, with 9 bases fitting TRBD1. The CDR3 is made up of 13 amino acids. Germline trimming cut 8 bases from V and 7 bases from J; bases unmatched to any gene: 6. Germline V gene sequence: CDR1 SGHTA, CDR2 FQGNSA. The DNA of the CDR3 is TGTGCCAGCGCCCGGGACAGGGTGAATGAGCAGTTCTTC. Translating gives CASARDRVNEQFF.

The rearrangement joins TRBV30 to TRBJ2-3; 10 nucleotides match TRBD1. CDR3 length: 16 residues. Germline V CDR1 and CDR2: GTSNPN, SVGIG (reference sequence). The trim removed 7 bases at V and 4 bases at J, leaving 14 bases unmatched. This CDR3 is CAFAPMGQGHADTQYF. As DNA, the CDR3 is TGTGCCTTTGCCCCCATGGGACAGGGGCATGCAGATACGCAGTATTTT.

The V gene is TRBV30, the J gene TRBJ1-2; 8 bases fit TRBD1. The CDR3 loop spans 14 amino acids. Per germline, CDR1 GTSNPN and CDR2 SVGIG (reference sequence). J was trimmed by 2 bases and V by 4 bases; bases with no gene match: 6. This CDR3 reads CAWNPQGVNYGYTF. CDR3 bases: TGTGCCTGGAACCCACAGGGGGTCAACTATGGCTACACCTTC.

In this sample, this clone turned up once. The chain combines TRBV4-3 with TRBJ1-1; 8 bases fit TRBD1. This CDR3 is built from 14 residues. Per the germline V gene, CDR1 is LGHNA and CDR2 is YSLEER. The V segment lost 4 bases and the J segment 3 bases; nucleotides outside the gene matches: 4. In DNA form, the CDR3 reads TGCGCCAGCAGCCTTCTGACAGGGGACACTGAAGCTTTCTTT. Translation gives CASSLLTGDTEAFF.